The T cell receptor beta chain under discussion was sequenced for a study of cytomegalovirus exposure and HLA in healthy donors. Notes on the study in general: Later genetic work tied a missense DCLRE1C variant to beta-chain V and J trimming. Per a prior analysis, the majority of TCR beta V segments were productive roughly 90% or roughly 30% of the time. Sequencing likely produced, as an artifact, a cluster of highly shared sequence variants.

The junction had 8 bases not matched to a gene; V was cut back by 3 bases and J by 1 base. CDR3 length equals 16 residues. Germline CDR1 is SGDLS and CDR2 is YYNGEE. Amplification used 60 Vbeta primers and 13 Jbeta primers. Study processing details: There were about 80 million unique TCR beta chains by a later count, and around 10 million of them were shared. Repertoires were generated with immunoSEQ multiplex PCR, while TCRdb's copy carries only in-frame clones and drops some. V and J calls and clone size come straight from that table; D and trimming were deduced from the DNA. Among about 130,000 clones, 70% to 80% were seen once, and the ten largest hold approximately 3.8%. A word on this clone: Its target is not known.

Sequenced material: PBMCs. The V and J genes are TRBV9 and TRBJ2-7, with 9 bases identical to TRBD1. The TCR was taken from a man aged 35 to 55 in good health and CMV-seropositive. The CDR3 is CASSAGGGTGSYEQYF. The CDR3 coding sequence is TGTGCCAGCAGCGCTGGGGGAGGGACAGGGTCCTACGAGCAGTACTTC. The full variable domain, in which reference TRBV9 and TRBJ2-7 provide the parts outside the CDR3, is DSGVTQTPKHLITATGQRVTLRCSPRSGDLSVYWYQQSLDQGLQFLIQYYNGEERAKGNILERFSAQQFPDLHSELNLSSLELGDSALYFCASSAGGGTGSYEQYFGPGTRLTVT.